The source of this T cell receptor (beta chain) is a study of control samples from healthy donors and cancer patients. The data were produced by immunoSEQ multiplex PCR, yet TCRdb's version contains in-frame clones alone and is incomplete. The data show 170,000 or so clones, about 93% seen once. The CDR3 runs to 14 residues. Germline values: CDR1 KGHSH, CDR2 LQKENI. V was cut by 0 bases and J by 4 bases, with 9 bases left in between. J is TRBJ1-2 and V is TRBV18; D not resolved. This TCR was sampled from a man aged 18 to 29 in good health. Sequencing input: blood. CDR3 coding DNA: TGTGCCAGCTCACCACCGTCGGGCTTCTATGGCTACACCTTC. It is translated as CASSPPSGFYGYTF.